Sequencing of this T cell receptor (beta chain) was carried out in a study of blood T cell repertoires in COVID-19. Study details: Acute-phase and convalescent COVID-19 samples originated in the United States, Italy and Spain.

The CDR3 contains 15 residues. After removal of 1 base from V and 7 bases from J, the junction contained 7 bases not matched to a gene. Per germline, CDR1 MNHEY and CDR2 SVGAGI. In the source study's methods: Reference gene primer amplification in the assay estimated nucleated cell counts. Profiled with immunoSEQ multiplex PCR; TCRdb holds only in-frame clones, not every one. V, J and clone size derive from that table, while D and trimming were established from the DNA sequence. Of hundreds of thousands of clones detected, around 87% appear once; the ten largest clones hold over 6%. A Seattle source enrolled patients during active infection and followed them longitudinally.

This clonotype originated in a woman aged 45-59 years with COVID-19, enrolled during active disease. The sample comprised peripheral blood. The rearrangement links TRBV6-5 to TRBJ1-2, with TRBD1 matching over 9 bases. In nucleotides, the CDR3 is TGTGCCAGCAGTTACTTACAGGGGGCGCAGGGTGGCTACACCTTC. This translates into CASSYLQGAQGGYTF.